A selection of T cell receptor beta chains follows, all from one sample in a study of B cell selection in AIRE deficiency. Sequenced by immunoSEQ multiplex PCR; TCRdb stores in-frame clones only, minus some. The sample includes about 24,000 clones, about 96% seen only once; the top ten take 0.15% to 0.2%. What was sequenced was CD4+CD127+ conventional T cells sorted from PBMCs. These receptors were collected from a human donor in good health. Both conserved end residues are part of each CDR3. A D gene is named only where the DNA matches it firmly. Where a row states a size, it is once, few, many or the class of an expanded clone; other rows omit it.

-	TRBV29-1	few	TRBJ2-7	TGCAGCGTCGCCCGCCAGGGTTGGGAGCAGTACTTC	CSVARQGWEQYF
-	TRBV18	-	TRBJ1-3	TGTGCCAGCTCACGCGGGGTGGCTGGAAACACCATATATTTT	CASSRGVAGNTIYF
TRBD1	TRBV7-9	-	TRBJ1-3	TGTGCCAGCAGCTTAGTTGGCAGGGGGCTTATCTCTGGAAACACCATATATTTT	CASSLVGRGLISGNTIYF
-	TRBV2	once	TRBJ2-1	TGTGCCAGCAGTGACCGGGGCCCCAATGAGCAGTTCTTC	CASSDRGPNEQFF
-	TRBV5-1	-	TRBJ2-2	TGCGCCAGCAGCCTGCAGGGTACCACCGGGGAGCTGTTTTTT	CASSLQGTTGELFF
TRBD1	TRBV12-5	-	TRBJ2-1	TGTGCTAGTGGTCCAGGACAGGGGGGCAATGAGCAGTTCTTC	CASGPGQGGNEQFF
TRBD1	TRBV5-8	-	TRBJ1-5	TGTGCCAGCAGCTACGGACAGGGGGCGGGTCAGCCCCAGCATTTT	CASSYGQGAGQPQHF
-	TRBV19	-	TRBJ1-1	TGTGCCAGTGCTCTTCTGCAGAACACTGAAGCTTTCTTT	CASALLQNTEAFF
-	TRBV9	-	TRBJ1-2	TGTGCCAGCAGCCCTCAACAGGGTGGCTACACCTTC	CASSPQQGGYTF
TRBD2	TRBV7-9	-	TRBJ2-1	TGTGCCAGCAGCTTACGTTTCAGCGGGGGGGCGTGGAATGAGCAGTTCTTC	CASSLRFSGGAWNEQFF
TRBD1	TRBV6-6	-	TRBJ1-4	TGTGCCAGCAGTTATAAGGGGGCGGCTAATGAAAAACTGTTTTTT	CASSYKGAANEKLFF
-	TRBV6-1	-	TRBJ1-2	TGTGCCAGCAGTGAACGGACTCTATCGAACTATGGCTACACCTTC	CASSERTLSNYGYTF
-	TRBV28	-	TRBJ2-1	TGTGCCAGCAGACCCCCAGGTAAGGCCTACAATGAGCAGTTCTTC	CASRPPGKAYNEQFF
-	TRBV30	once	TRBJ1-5	TGTGCCTGGAGTCTCGATAGGGCTCAGCCCCAGCATTTT	CAWSLDRAQPQHF
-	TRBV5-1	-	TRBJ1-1	TGCGCCAGCAACAGGGAGGTAGGGACTGAAGCTTTCTTT	CASNREVGTEAFF
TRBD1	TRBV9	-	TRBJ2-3	TGTGCCAGCAGCGCCGGGACAGGAGACACAGATACGCAGTATTTT	CASSAGTGDTDTQYF
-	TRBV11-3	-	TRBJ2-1	TGTGCCAGCAGCTTAGCAGGGCTTCTCTCCTACAATGAGCAGTTCTTC	CASSLAGLLSYNEQFF
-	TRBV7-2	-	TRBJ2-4	TGTGCCAGCAGCTTAGAGGGGAACATTCAGTACTTC	CASSLEGNIQYF
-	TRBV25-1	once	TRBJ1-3	TGTGCCAGCGCTAGGGGATCTGGAAACACCATATATTTT	CASARGSGNTIYF
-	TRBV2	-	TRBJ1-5	TGTGCCAGCAGTGAAGCAGGGGGATTTGGCAATCAGCCCCAGCATTTT	CASSEAGGFGNQPQHF
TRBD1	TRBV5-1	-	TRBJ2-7	TGCGCCAGCAGCCTCACAGGGGGTAAACTTCCGGTCGAGCAGTACTTC	CASSLTGGKLPVEQYF
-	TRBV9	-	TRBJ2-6	TGTGCCAGCAGCGTAGTTCTGGGTCCCGGGGCCAACGTCCTGACTTTC	CASSVVLGPGANVLTF
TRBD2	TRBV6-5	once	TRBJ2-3	TGTGCCAGCAGTCTTAGCGGGGACGACACAGATACGCAGTATTTT	CASSLSGDDTDTQYF
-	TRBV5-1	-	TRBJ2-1	TGCGCCAGCAGGAGGATAACATCCTACAATGAGCAGTTCTTC	CASRRITSYNEQFF
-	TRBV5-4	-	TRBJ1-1	TGTGCCAGCAGCCTCGACCCAGGGAGCAACACTGAAGCTTTCTTT	CASSLDPGSNTEAFF
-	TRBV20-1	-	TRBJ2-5	TGCAGTGCTAGTAACGCAGAGACCCAGTACTTC	CSASNAETQYF
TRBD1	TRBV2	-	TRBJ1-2	TGTGCCAGCAGTGACCAGGGACAGGGGGCGGGCTACACCTTC	CASSDQGQGAGYTF
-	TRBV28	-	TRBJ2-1	TGTGCCAGCTCCTCGTACCGCTCCTACAATGAGCAGTTCTTC	CASSSYRSYNEQFF
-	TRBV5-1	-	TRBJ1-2	TGCGCCAGCAGCTTGGAACGGGCTAACTATGGCTACACCTTC	CASSLERANYGYTF
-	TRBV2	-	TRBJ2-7	TGTGCCAGCAGTGATGACACAAACGAGCAGTACTTC	CASSDDTNEQYF
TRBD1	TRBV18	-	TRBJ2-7	TGTGCCAGCTCCCGGGGACAGGGGGTAAGAGACGAGCAGTACTTC	CASSRGQGVRDEQYF
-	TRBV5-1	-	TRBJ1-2	TGCGCCAGCAGCTTGGACACCCCAATGGATGGCTACACCTTC	CASSLDTPMDGYTF
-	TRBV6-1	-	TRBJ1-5	TGTGCCAGCACTGGGGGTGGTAGTGATAGTCAGCCCCAGCATTTT	CASTGGGSDSQPQHF
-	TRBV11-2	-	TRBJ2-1	TGTGCCAGCAGCCTGCGGAGCGAGCAGTTCTTC	CASSLRSEQFF
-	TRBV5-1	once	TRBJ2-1	TGCGCCAGCAGCTTGTTTGGCAGTATCCCCTACAATGAGCAGTTCTTC	CASSLFGSIPYNEQFF
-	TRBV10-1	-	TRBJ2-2	TGCGCCAGCAGTGAGCGAACTACCGGGGAGCTGTTTTTT	CASSERTTGELFF
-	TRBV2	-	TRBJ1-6	TGTGCCAGCAGTGCGGCGCGTAATTCACCCCTCCACTTT	CASSAARNSPLHF
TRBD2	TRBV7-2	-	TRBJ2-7	TGTGCCAGCAGCTTAGAGGGACTAGCGGGGCGGGGCGAGCAGTACTTC	CASSLEGLAGRGEQYF
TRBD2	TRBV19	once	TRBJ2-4	TGTGCCAGTATCCCAGGGAGGGTAGCCAAAAACATTCAGTACTTC	CASIPGRVAKNIQYF
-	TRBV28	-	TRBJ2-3	TGTGCCAGCAGCCGCACAGATACGCAGTATTTT	CASSRTDTQYF
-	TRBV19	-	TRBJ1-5	TGTGCCAGTAGTATAGCTCCGGGGGATCAGCCCCAGCATTTT	CASSIAPGDQPQHF
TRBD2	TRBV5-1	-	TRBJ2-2	TGCGCCAGCAGCTTGAGCGGGGGCCGTGACACCGGGGAGCTGTTTTTT	CASSLSGGRDTGELFF
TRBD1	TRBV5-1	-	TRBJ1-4	TGCGCCAGCAGAACCGGGACAGGGGAGGAAAAACTGTTTTTT	CASRTGTGEEKLFF
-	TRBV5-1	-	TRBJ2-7	TGCGCCAGCAGCTTGGCCATGACAACCTACGAGCAGTACTTC	CASSLAMTTYEQYF
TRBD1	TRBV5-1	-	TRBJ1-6	TGCGCCAGCAGCGGGACAGTGGGGGGTCCGAATTCACCCCTCCACTTT	CASSGTVGGPNSPLHF
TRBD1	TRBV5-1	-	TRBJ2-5	TGCGCCAGCAGCCCCGGACAGGGCTGGGAGGAGACCCAGTACTTC	CASSPGQGWEETQYF
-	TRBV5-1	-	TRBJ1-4	TGCGCCAGCAGCTTGATTGCAACTAATGAAAAACTGTTTTTT	CASSLIATNEKLFF
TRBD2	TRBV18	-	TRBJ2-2	TGTGCCAGCTCACCATCGGGCGGGGGAAACACCGGGGAGCTGTTTTTT	CASSPSGGGNTGELFF
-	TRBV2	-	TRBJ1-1	TGTGCCAGCAGTTACAGGGTTAGGACTGAAGCTTTCTTT	CASSYRVRTEAFF
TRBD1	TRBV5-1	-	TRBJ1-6	TGCGCCAGCAGCTTCGGGACAGGGGATTCACCCCTCCACTTT	CASSFGTGDSPLHF
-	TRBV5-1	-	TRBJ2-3	TGCGCCAGCAGCTTGGCCTCAAAGGATTCAGATACGCAGTATTTT	CASSLASKDSDTQYF
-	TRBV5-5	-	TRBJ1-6	TGTGCCAGCCAGACGGCAGGGAGTTCACCCCTCCACTTT	CASQTAGSSPLHF
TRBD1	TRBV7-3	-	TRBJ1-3	TGTGCCAGCAGCTTCCCACAGGGGACTGGAAACACCATATATTTT	CASSFPQGTGNTIYF
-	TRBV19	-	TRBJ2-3	TGTGCCAGTAATATGGAGGGGCTCCCCACAGATACGCAGTATTTT	CASNMEGLPTDTQYF
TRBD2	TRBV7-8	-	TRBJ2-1	TGTGCCAGCAGCCCCGAGCGGGGGCCTTACAATGAGCAGTTCTTC	CASSPERGPYNEQFF
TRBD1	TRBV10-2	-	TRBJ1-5	TGCGCCAGCACCCCCAGGGACAGATTTAGCAATCAGCCCCAGCATTTT	CASTPRDRFSNQPQHF